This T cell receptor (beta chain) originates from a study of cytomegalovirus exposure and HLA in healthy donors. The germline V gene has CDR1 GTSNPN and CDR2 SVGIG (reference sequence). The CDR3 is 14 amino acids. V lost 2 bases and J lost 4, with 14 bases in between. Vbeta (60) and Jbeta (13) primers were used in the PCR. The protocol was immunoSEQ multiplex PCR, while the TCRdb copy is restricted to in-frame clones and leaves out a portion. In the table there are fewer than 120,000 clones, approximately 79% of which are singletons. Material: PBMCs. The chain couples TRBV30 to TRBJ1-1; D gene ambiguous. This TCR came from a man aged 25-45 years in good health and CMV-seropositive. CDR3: CAWSPLGSPTEAFF. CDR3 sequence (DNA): TGTGCCTGGAGTCCCCTGGGGAGTCCCACTGAAGCTTTCTTT. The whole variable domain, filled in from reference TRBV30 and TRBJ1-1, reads SQTIHQWPATLVQPVGSPLSLECTVEGTSNPNLYWYRQAAGRGLQLLFYSVGIGQISSEVPQNLSASRPQDRQFILSSKKLLLSDSGFYLCAWSPLGSPTEAFFGQGTRLTVV.